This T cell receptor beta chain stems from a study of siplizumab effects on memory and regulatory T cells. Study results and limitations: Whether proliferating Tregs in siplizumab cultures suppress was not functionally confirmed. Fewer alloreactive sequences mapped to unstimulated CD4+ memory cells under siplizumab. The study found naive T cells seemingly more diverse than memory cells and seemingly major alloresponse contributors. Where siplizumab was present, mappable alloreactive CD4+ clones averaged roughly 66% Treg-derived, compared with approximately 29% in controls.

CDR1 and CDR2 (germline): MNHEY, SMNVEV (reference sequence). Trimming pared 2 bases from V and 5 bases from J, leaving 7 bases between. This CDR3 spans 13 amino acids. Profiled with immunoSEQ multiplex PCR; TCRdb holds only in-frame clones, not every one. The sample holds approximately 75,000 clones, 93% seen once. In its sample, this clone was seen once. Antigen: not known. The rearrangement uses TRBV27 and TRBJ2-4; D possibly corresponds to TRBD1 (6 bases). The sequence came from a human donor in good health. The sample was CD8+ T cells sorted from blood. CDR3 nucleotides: TGTGCCAGCAGTTTAGGGGGCCAAAACATTCAGTACTTC. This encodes CASSLGGQNIQYF.